The 5 T cell receptor beta chains given below trace back to one sample, sequenced in a study of CD8+ T cells in alopecia areata. cDNA prepared by RNA extraction and subsequent reverse transcription served as the template for sequencing. The table came from immunoSEQ multiplex PCR; TCRdb's copy has only in-frame clones and leaves some out. In the table there are 130,000 or so clones, about 49% of which are singletons. The material sequenced was CD8+ T cells sorted from blood, taken at week 0. These receptors were collected from a human donor with alopecia areata.

The chain joins TRBV30 to TRBJ2-6, with a tentative D call TRBD1 (6 bases). V was trimmed by 5 bases and J by 0 bases, leaving 8 bases between them. The CDR3 length is 14 residues. The germline gives CDR1 GTSNPN, CDR2 SVGIG (reference sequence). The DNA for the CDR3 is TGTGCCTGGGGGGACATCTCTGGGGCCAACGTCCTGACTTTC. Its translation is CAWGDISGANVLTF.

This clone has just one count. The rearrangement joins TRBV6-6 to TRBJ2-3, with D uncertain. The V gene's germline CDR1 is MNHNY and CDR2 SVGAGI (reference sequence). This CDR3 region has 10 residues. V lost 6 bases to trimming and J lost 6 bases, with 4 bases between them. The CDR3 DNA reads as TGTGCCAGCAGGCCGGATACGCAGTATTTT. It codes for CASRPDTQYF.

The chain is built from TRBV29-1 and TRBJ1-2, with TRBD1 matching 8 bases. The CDR3 length is 15 residues. The V gene end was trimmed by 0 bases and the J gene end by 12 bases; junction bases not matched to a gene: 15. Per the germline V gene, CDR1 is SQVTM and CDR2 is ANQGSEA. The CDR3: CSVEDQETGAYKDTF. As DNA, the CDR3 is TGCAGCGTTGAAGATCAGGAGACAGGGGCTTACAAGGACACCTTC.

This chain joins TRBV4-1 and TRBJ2-7; D remains unclear. Germline CDR1 reads MGHRA; CDR2 reads YSYEKL. Trimming removed 1 base at V and 2 bases at J, with 9 bases between. The CDR3 sequence is 14 residues long. This CDR3 is CASSQASETYEQYF. For the CDR3, the DNA is TGCGCCAGCAGCCAAGCTTCAGAAACCTACGAGCAGTACTTC.

The chain carries TRBV29-1 and TRBJ2-2; D gene uncertain. Germline V gives CDR1 SQVTM, CDR2 ANQGSEA. The CDR3 extends over 12 amino acids. The ends were cut back, 6 bases at V and 8 bases at J, with 13 bases in the middle. The CDR3 DNA is TGCAGCGTAGTCTCCGATACGGGGGAGCTGTTTTTT. It encodes CSVVSDTGELFF.